A selection of T cell receptor beta chains follows, all from one sample in a study of T cell repertoires in cytomegalovirus infection. In TCRdb, the reads were re-called with MiXCR into one record per CDR3 protein. Counted here are roughly 46,000 distinct CDR3 sequences, approximately 22% occurring once; the ten biggest clones make up approximately 17%. No cognate antigen is known for these TCRs. Sequencing was done on a sample of PBMCs, sequenced either directly or after in vitro stimulation (not recorded which). The receptors were gathered from a human donor in good health (CMV status not recorded). Some clones in this sample may be carry-over from other donors' samples. CDR3s include the opening cysteine and the closing phenylalanine or tryptophan. The D gene is left open where the match is weak. Some rows mark clone size as missing; the rest say once, few, many or name a class of expanded clone.

few	TRBJ2-2	TRBD1	TRBV20-1	TGCAGTGCCCCCTCTAGGGACAGGGTTAAACCCGGGGAGCTGTTTTTT	CSAPSRDRVKPGELFF
many	TRBJ1-4	-	TRBV7-2	TGTGCCAGCAGCTTAGATGGGGTGACTAATGAAAAACTGTTTTTT	CASSLDGVTNEKLFF
-	TRBJ1-6	TRBD1	TRBV20-1	TGCAGTGCTAGAGATCCCCGGACAGGGGATTCACCCCTCCACTTT	CSARDPRTGDSPLHF
many	TRBJ2-3	TRBD2	TRBV12-3/TRBV12-4	TGTGCCAGCAGTTTAGGGGGACTAGTGGGAGATACGCAGTATTTT	CASSLGGLVGDTQYF
-	TRBJ1-1	TRBD1	TRBV6-1	TGTGCCAGCAATCGCGGGACAGGGTTCACTGAAGCTTTCTTT	CASNRGTGFTEAFF
-	TRBJ2-5	TRBD1	TRBV6-5	TGTGCCAGCAGACGGACAGGGAGCCCCTGGGGGGAGACCCAGTACTTC	CASRRTGSPWGETQYF
-	TRBJ2-1	TRBD2	TRBV20-1	TGCAGTGCTCGAAGTAGCGGGGGGTACTCCTACAATGAGCAGTTCTTC	CSARSSGGYSYNEQFF
many	TRBJ2-7	-	TRBV7-2	TGTGCCAGCAGCTTAAGGACGGCCTACGAGCAGTACTTC	CASSLRTAYEQYF
few	TRBJ2-5	-	TRBV12-3/TRBV12-4	TGTGCCAGCAGTTTAAACAAGATCCGGGAGACCCAGTACTTC	CASSLNKIRETQYF
-	TRBJ2-7	TRBD2	TRBV6-5	TGTGCCACTCGGCCTAGCGGGAGCTACGAGCAGTACTTC	CATRPSGSYEQYF
-	TRBJ2-1	-	TRBV9	TGTGCCAGCAGCGTAGATTCGTGGGAGCGAGGTGAGCAGTTCTTC	CASSVDSWERGEQFF
-	TRBJ2-5	TRBD1	TRBV19	TGTGCCAGTAGTATTAGTCCGGGACAGGCCCTTGGGGAGACCCAGTACTTC	CASSISPGQALGETQYF
few	TRBJ2-7	-	TRBV14	TGTGCCAGCAGCCAAAGACCCCGTCTGAACTCCCGACCTCCCTACGAGCAGTACTTC	CASSQRPRLNSRPPYEQYF
once	TRBJ1-2	-	TRBV6-5	TGTGCCAGCAGAGGGCCGCCGGGATACACCTTC	CASRGPPGYTF
once	TRBJ2-3	-	TRBV20-1	TGCAGTGCTAGTTTGCGGGACACAGATACGCAGTATTTT	CSASLRDTDTQYF
-	TRBJ1-1	-	TRBV28	TGTGCCAGCAGTTTAAATGCAGGGAACACTGAAGCTTTCTTT	CASSLNAGNTEAFF
-	TRBJ1-2	-	TRBV6-5	TGTGCCAGCAGTTACCTTGGGGGCTACACCTTC	CASSYLGGYTF
many	TRBJ1-2	-	TRBV7-2	TGTGCCAGCAGCTTGGGGGGGGCGCGGGGCTACACCTTC	CASSLGGARGYTF
-	TRBJ2-3	-	TRBV2	TGTGCCAGCAGTTATAGCACAGATACGCAGTATTTT	CASSYSTDTQYF
many	TRBJ2-2	TRBD2	TRBV7-9	TGTGCCAGCAGCCCCCGAAAGACTAGCGGGACGAACACCGGGGAGCTGTTTTTT	CASSPRKTSGTNTGELFF
-	TRBJ2-3	-	TRBV2	TGTGCCAGCAGTGAAGCGCTCGAGGATACGCAGTATTTT	CASSEALEDTQYF
-	TRBJ2-1	TRBD1	TRBV2	TGTGCCAGCACGTTAGGGACAGGGCAAAATGAGCAGTTCTTC	CASTLGTGQNEQFF
-	TRBJ2-1	-	TRBV6-6	TGTGCCAGCAGTTACGACGACAACTCCTACAATGAGCAGTTCTTC	CASSYDDNSYNEQFF
-	TRBJ1-2	-	TRBV14	TGTGCCAGCAGCATCTTCGGGCCTATCTATGGCTACACCTTC	CASSIFGPIYGYTF
-	TRBJ1-5	-	TRBV20-1	TGCAGTGCCACCGGGGATAGCGGCAGGGGTAATCAGCCCCAGCATTTT	CSATGDSGRGNQPQHF
many	TRBJ2-2	TRBD2	TRBV7-2	TGTGCCAGCAGCTTAGACGCACTAGCGGCCGCGAACACCGGGGAGCTGTTTTTT	CASSLDALAAANTGELFF
-	TRBJ1-2	-	TRBV7-8	TGTGCCAGCAGCTTGGAGGGTAGGAACTACACCTTC	CASSLEGRNYTF
many	TRBJ1-2	TRBD1	TRBV4-3	TGCGCCAGCAGCTCCGGGGACAGCAATTATGGCTACACCTTC	CASSSGDSNYGYTF
-	TRBJ2-7	TRBD2	TRBV5-1	TGCGCCAGCAGCTATAACCTAGCGGGAGACTTCCGTTACGAGCAGTACTTC	CASSYNLAGDFRYEQYF
many	TRBJ2-1	-	TRBV6-2/TRBV6-3	TGTGCCAGCAGCCAACACAGGCGTAGGGAGCAGTTCTTC	CASSQHRRREQFF
many	TRBJ2-1	-	TRBV2	TGTGCCAGCAGTAGGATGCACGGAGGGTGGCAGTTCTTC	CASSRMHGGWQFF
few	TRBJ1-2	-	TRBV4-1	TGCGCCAGCAGCCAAGGGTTGAAGGGGAGCCTCTATGGCTACACCTTC	CASSQGLKGSLYGYTF
many	TRBJ1-2	-	TRBV7-2	TGTGCCAGCAGCTTTCGGCAGGGTTCAGGCTACACCTTC	CASSFRQGSGYTF
many	TRBJ1-3	-	TRBV7-2	TGTGCCAGCAGCTGGACAGTTGCTGGAAACACCATATATTTT	CASSWTVAGNTIYF
-	TRBJ2-2	-	TRBV5-4	TGTGCCAGCAGCTCGGGGAGGAAGAACACCGGGGAGCTGTTTTTT	CASSSGRKNTGELFF
many	TRBJ1-1	-	TRBV19	TGTGCCAGTAGTAAGGGACCGATCACTGAAGCTTTCTTT	CASSKGPITEAFF
-	TRBJ2-3	TRBD2	TRBV12-3/TRBV12-4	TGTGCCAGCAGTTTCAGCGGGGGGGCTTTAGATACGCAGTATTTT	CASSFSGGALDTQYF
few	TRBJ1-1	-	TRBV6-5	TGTGCCAGCGGGGGAACCATGAACACTGAAGCTTTCTTT	CASGGTMNTEAFF
-	TRBJ2-1	TRBD1	TRBV20-1	TGCAGTGCTAATACAGGGGATTTCGAGCAGTTCTTC	CSANTGDFEQFF
-	TRBJ2-3	TRBD2	TRBV12-3/TRBV12-4	TGTGCCAGCAGTACTGGGACTAGCGGGAGGGAGGGAGATACGCAGTATTTT	CASSTGTSGREGDTQYF
many	TRBJ2-7	TRBD2	TRBV7-6	TGTGCCAGCAGCTCCCCAGCGGGGACTAGCGGGACCTCGAGCTCCTACGAGCAGTACTTC	CASSSPAGTSGTSSSYEQYF